A single sample is the source of the 20 T cell receptor beta chains below, sequenced in a study of CD8 T cells in Susac syndrome. Random-hexamer reverse transcription was applied to roughly 0.5 to 1 ug RNA. Each CDR3 protein gets one entry after TCRdb re-called the immunoSEQ multiplex PCR reads with MiXCR. The table includes some 160,000 distinct CDR3 sequences, 94% detected once. Sequencing was done on a sample of CD4+ T cells from PBMCs. The receptors shown here come from a human donor with Susac syndrome.

This chain uses TRBV4-2 with TRBJ1-1; D uncertain. V lost 0 bases to trimming and J lost 0 bases, with 2 bases between them. The V gene's germline CDR1 is LGHNA and CDR2 YNFKEQ. This CDR3 is 13 amino acids long. As DNA, the CDR3 is TGTGCCAGCAGCCAAGAATTGAACACTGAAGCTTTCTTT. As protein: CASSQELNTEAFF.

The CDR3 DNA reads as TGTGCCAGCTCCGTAGAACCATACCTAGGGAATTCAGAGCAGTTCTTC. Protein product: CASSVEPYLGNSEQFF. This chain connects TRBV18 to TRBJ2-1; no firm D call. The CDR3 totals 16 residues. The germline V gene has CDR1 KGHSH and CDR2 LQKENI. V shed 6 bases and J shed 10 bases, with 25 bases lying between them.

This chain joins TRBV4-3 and TRBJ2-5; TRBD2 might be the D (5 bases). Germline CDR1 reads LGHNA; CDR2 reads YSLEER. The CDR3 is made up of 15 amino acids. The V end was cut by 0 bases, the J end by 3 bases, with 11 bases between. The CDR3 DNA reads as TGCGCCAGCAGCCAAGATCCCGGGGTTGAAGAGACCCAGTACTTC. Its protein product is CASSQDPGVEETQYF.

The chain links TRBV27 to TRBJ1-2, with D maybe TRBD1 (6 bases). V was cut by 6 bases and J by 0 bases, with 26 bases left in between. The CDR3 covers 19 residues. Germline-derived CDR1 and CDR2 are MNHEY and SMNVEV (reference sequence). The CDR3 spells CASRSPAVGKQGANYGYTF. CDR3 coding DNA: TGTGCCAGCAGATCGCCGGCGGTCGGAAAACAGGGAGCTAACTATGGCTACACCTTC.

This rearrangement joins TRBV19 to TRBJ1-5, with D unresolved. The CDR3 has 17 residues. Germline values: CDR1 LNHDA, CDR2 SQIVND (reference sequence). V gave up 6 bases and J gave up 2 bases, with 20 bases separating them. CDR3 protein: CASSPAGRGRGNQPQHF. CDR3 nucleotides: TGTGCCAGTAGCCCCGCGGGCCGGGGTCGGGGCAATCAGCCCCAGCATTTT.

The J gene is TRBJ1-1, the V gene TRBV5-1; D uncertain. Germline V lookup: CDR1 SGHRS, CDR2 YFSETQ. Trimming removed 0 bases at V and 2 bases at J, with 11 bases between. The CDR3 loop spans 15 amino acids. The CDR3 region has the DNA TGCGCCAGCAGCTTGGAGGCCCCGAGTAACACTGAAGCTTTCTTT. Protein: CASSLEAPSNTEAFF.

The chain has TRBV19 and TRBJ2-6, with unresolved D. The CDR3 is made up of 14 amino acids. Deletions cut 7 bases from V and 0 bases from J, with 7 bases between. The V gene's germline CDR1 is LNHDA and CDR2 SQIVND (reference sequence). The CDR3 region has the DNA TGTGCCAGTACAAGGAGCTCTGGGGCCAACGTCCTGACTTTC. Translation: CASTRSSGANVLTF.

This rearrangement joins TRBV7-9 to TRBJ1-2, with TRBD1 matching 8 bases. Germline V gives CDR1 SEHNR, CDR2 FQNEAQ (reference sequence). This CDR3 has 13 residues. V gave up 5 bases and J gave up 8 bases; unmatched junction bases: 7. CDR3 sequence: CASSVDRVVGYTF. CDR3 bases: TGTGCCAGCAGCGTGGACAGGGTGGTCGGCTACACCTTC.

This rearrangement joins TRBV3-1 to TRBJ1-2, with 10 bases that match TRBD1. Germline V gives CDR1 LGHDT, CDR2 YNNKEL (reference sequence). The CDR3 extends over 15 amino acids. V lost 2 bases and J lost 3; bases outside the gene matches: 3. This chain's CDR3 is CASSQPGQGHYGYTF. The CDR3 bases are TGTGCCAGCAGCCAACCGGGACAGGGGCACTATGGCTACACCTTC.

This chain uses TRBV7-9 with TRBJ2-1; 7 positions match TRBD1. This CDR3 contains 15 residues. From germline, CDR1 is SEHNR and CDR2 FQNEAQ (reference sequence). Trimming at V came to 2 bases and at J to 7 bases, leaving 8 bases not matched to a gene. In DNA form, the CDR3 reads TGTGCCAGCAGCTTATTGAGACAGGGATTAAATGAGCAGTTCTTC. This gives the protein CASSLLRQGLNEQFF.

In its sample, this clonotype was seen once. V gene TRBV20-1 combines with J gene TRBJ2-1; perhaps TRBD2 as D (6 bases). The CDR3 loop spans 12 amino acids. Germline values: CDR1 DFQATT, CDR2 SNEGSKA (reference sequence). Trimming took off 7 bases at V and 7 bases at J, with 14 bases between the two ends. The CDR3 DNA reads as TGCAGTGTTAATCTTGGGAGGAATGAGCAGTTCTTC. The encoded protein is CSVNLGRNEQFF.

V usage is TRBV18 and J usage is TRBJ1-6; 7 nucleotides line up with TRBD1. The CDR3 contains 17 residues. Germline CDR1 reads KGHSH; CDR2 reads LQKENI. The V and J ends lost 2 bases and 7 bases, in that order; junction bases with no gene match: 11. CDR3 bases: TGTGCCAGCTCACCAACCTCAACTACAGGGGAAAATTCACCCCTCCACTTT. Translating gives CASSPTSTTGENSPLHF.

CDR3 in DNA: TGTGCCAGCATCTGGGGGAGCACAGATACGCAGTATTTT. It specifies CASIWGSTDTQYF. This sequence joins TRBV7-9 and TRBJ2-3; D is tentatively TRBD1 or TRBD2 (5 bases each). Trimming removed 7 bases from V and 0 bases from J, with 8 bases in between. The germline V gene has CDR1 SEHNR and CDR2 FQNEAQ (reference sequence). CDR3 length equals 13 residues.

V is TRBV20-1 and J is TRBJ1-1; 8 positions match TRBD1. The CDR3 contains 14 residues. The germline CDR1 and CDR2 sequences are DFQATT and SNEGSKA (reference sequence). With 3 bases clipped from V and 7 bases from J, the junction kept 10 bases outside the gene matches. CDR3 loop: CSASVQGARGEAFF. As DNA, the CDR3 is TGCAGTGCTAGCGTCCAGGGGGCGCGGGGTGAAGCTTTCTTT.

This rearrangement joins TRBV29-1 to TRBJ2-3; TRBD2 is a possible D gene (5 bases). V dropped 3 bases and J dropped 2 bases, with 9 bases sitting between them. From germline, CDR1 is SQVTM and CDR2 ANQGSEA. The CDR3 totals 13 residues. CDR3 residues: CSVDRGNTDTQYF. The CDR3 DNA reads as TGCAGCGTTGATAGAGGGAACACAGATACGCAGTATTTT.

This chain uses TRBV7-6 with TRBJ1-1; tentative D call: TRBD1 (5 bases). With 6 bases removed from V and 0 bases from J, the gap between germline ends came to 14 bases. Germline V gene sequence: CDR1 SGHVS, CDR2 FNYEAQ. This CDR3 has 15 residues. CDR3 DNA: TGTGCCAGCAGTTCATACGGGACGGTGAACACTGAAGCTTTCTTT. It yields the protein CASSSYGTVNTEAFF.

The V and J genes are TRBV24-1 and TRBJ2-1; 8 bases fit TRBD2. V dropped 2 bases and J dropped 5; count of bases not matched to a gene: 4. Germline CDR1 is KGHDR and CDR2 is SFDVKD. This CDR3 spans 15 amino acids. The CDR3 bases are TGTGCCACCAGTGATTCGACTAGCGTCCACAATGAGCAGTTCTTC. Encoded protein: CATSDSTSVHNEQFF.

The chain is built from TRBV3-1 and TRBJ2-3, with no clear D. CDR1 LGHDT and CDR2 YNNKEL come from the germline V gene (reference sequence). With 0 bases removed from V and 6 bases from J, the gap between germline ends came to 10 bases. The CDR3 length is 14 residues. DNA for the CDR3: TGTGCCAGCAGCCAAGATTTAGCCCCCGATACGCAGTATTTT. Amino acids: CASSQDLAPDTQYF.

This clonotype was recorded once. This chain connects TRBV7-2 to TRBJ1-5; D possibly corresponds to TRBD1 (5 bases). The CDR3 is 14 amino acids. The V end was cut by 6 bases, the J end by 4 bases, with 13 bases between. Looked up from germline, CDR1 is SGHTA and CDR2 is FQGNSA. CDR3 sequence (DNA): TGTGCCAGCAGTCCCGGGACCCGTAATCAGCCCCAGCATTTT. This gives the protein CASSPGTRNQPQHF.

The chain links TRBV5-6 to TRBJ2-7; D is undetermined. CDR3 length: 15 amino acids. CDR1 is SGHDT, CDR2 YYEEEE, per germline. Trimming shortened V by 1 base and J by 2 bases, and 13 bases separated the two germline ends. The CDR3 region has the DNA TGTGCCAGCAGCTTGTATTCTCTGGAAACCTACGAGCAGTACTTC. Protein: CASSLYSLETYEQYF. Complete variable domain (other parts from reference TRBV5-6 and TRBJ2-7): DAGVTQSPTHLIKTRGQQVTLRCSPKSGHDTVSWYQQALGQGPQFIFQYYEEEERQRGNFPDRFSGHQFPNYSSELNVNALLLGDSALYLCASSLYSLETYEQYFGPGTRLTVT.